The rows below give T cell receptor beta chains drawn from one sample of a study of blood T cells in healthy people across ages. TCRdb recomputed calls from the 5' RACE reads with MiXCR, one row per CDR3 protein. The table records about 630,000 distinct CDR3 sequences, approximately 21% of them present only once. Sequencing was carried out using blood. The receptor set was obtained from a man aged 65 to 85 in good health. Each CDR3 is given with its conserved first and last residue. D genes are given only for firm matches. Expanded clones are given a class, and other clones once, few, many or no size at all.

CDR3 DNA	CDR3 protein	V gene	J gene	clone size	D gene
TGCAGTGCCGCCACTAGCCTCACCTACAATGAGCAGTTCTTC	CSAATSLTYNEQFF	TRBV20-1	TRBJ2-1	many	-
TGCAGCGTTGGACAGGCTGGGGATGAGCAGTTCTTC	CSVGQAGDEQFF	TRBV29-1	TRBJ2-1	-	-
TGCGCCAGCAGCTTGGCACCCATACAGAGAAATACGCAGTATTTT	CASSLAPIQRNTQYF	TRBV5-1	TRBJ2-3	-	-
TGTGCCAGCAGCCAGGTGACTAGCGGTGACTCGACCAGCATTCAGTACTTC	CASSQVTSGDSTSIQYF	TRBV3-1	TRBJ2-4	few	TRBD2
TGCAGCGTGGACGGCTACACCGGGGAGCTGTTTTTT	CSVDGYTGELFF	TRBV29-1	TRBJ2-2	-	-
TGTGCCAGCAGCTCAACTGTGCAGGGGGCGGTCAACTACGAGCAGTACTTC	CASSSTVQGAVNYEQYF	TRBV7-8	TRBJ2-7	few	TRBD1
TGTGCCAGCAGTTTATTCCAGGATACGCAGTATTTT	CASSLFQDTQYF	TRBV12-3/TRBV12-4	TRBJ2-3	-	-
TGCGCCAGCAGCTTGGACCTGGGGCTAACCTCCTACAAGCAGTACTTC	CASSLDLGLTSYKQYF	TRBV5-1	TRBJ2-7	-	-
TGCAGTGCTAGACCGGGACTACCTACGGGCACAGATACGCAGTATTTT	CSARPGLPTGTDTQYF	TRBV20-1	TRBJ2-3	once	TRBD2
TGCAGTGGAACTAGCGGGAGCCTCGGGGAGCTGTTTTTT	CSGTSGSLGELFF	TRBV20-1	TRBJ2-2	-	TRBD2
TGCAGTGCTAGACCGCTACAGGGGCACCCCTACGAGCAGTACTTC	CSARPLQGHPYEQYF	TRBV20-1	TRBJ2-7	-	TRBD1
TGTGCCAGCAGTTACTCGTTAATAGCGGGAGGGCACTATGAGCAGTTCTTC	CASSYSLIAGGHYEQFF	TRBV6-5	TRBJ2-1	-	TRBD2
TGCGCCAGCAGCCAAGGGCGGGATAGTACCCTCCACTTT	CASSQGRDSTLHF	TRBV4-3	TRBJ1-6	-	-
TGTGCCAGTCGGGGGAGGAACACTGAAGCTTTCTTT	CASRGRNTEAFF	TRBV12-3/TRBV12-4	TRBJ1-1	few	-
TGTGCCAGCAGCGACGGGGCTTACACTAGCACAGATACGCAGTATTTT	CASSDGAYTSTDTQYF	TRBV6-1	TRBJ2-3	-	-
TGCAGTGCCCATTGGGACATCAATCAGCCCCAGCATTTT	CSAHWDINQPQHF	TRBV20-1	TRBJ1-5	few	-
TGTGCCAGCAGCCAAAGCCGGACTAGGGCAATGGTCGGGCAGTTCTTC	CASSQSRTRAMVGQFF	TRBV6-1	TRBJ2-1	few	TRBD2
TGTGCCAGCAGCGGGGTCCCAACGACTAGCGGCACAGATACGCAGTATTTT	CASSGVPTTSGTDTQYF	TRBV28	TRBJ2-3	-	TRBD2
TGCAGTGCTAGAGATCACCACCAAGAGACCCAGTACTTC	CSARDHHQETQYF	TRBV20-1	TRBJ2-5	few	-
TGTGCCAGCAGCTTGTCACCGGGAACAGTTAATGAGCAGTTCTTC	CASSLSPGTVNEQFF	TRBV5-5	TRBJ2-1	-	-
TGTGCCAGCAGCTTTGGGACATCCCTATACGAGCAGTACTTC	CASSFGTSLYEQYF	TRBV11-2	TRBJ2-7	-	-
TGCGCCAGCAGCCCCAGCGTGAGGGGCACAGATACGCAGTATTTT	CASSPSVRGTDTQYF	TRBV9	TRBJ2-3	few	-
TGTGCCACCAGCAGAGACCCGGGACAGGTCACCGGGGAGCTGTTTTTT	CATSRDPGQVTGELFF	TRBV15	TRBJ2-2	-	TRBD1
TGTGCCAGCAGCCAATTACTTGCGTCAAGGGCAGCCTCCTACGAGCAGTACTTC	CASSQLLASRAASYEQYF	TRBV14	TRBJ2-7	few	-
TGTGCCAGCCCATCGGGACTAGCGGGAGGGCCTAGCAATGAGCAGTTCTTC	CASPSGLAGGPSNEQFF	TRBV18	TRBJ2-1	-	TRBD2
TGCGCCAGCAGCTTGGGGTTGGGGACTAAGAACACTGAAGCTTTCTTT	CASSLGLGTKNTEAFF	TRBV5-1	TRBJ1-1	-	-
TGCGCCAGCAGCCCGGGGGCTCAAGAAAAACTGTTTTTT	CASSPGAQEKLFF	TRBV4-1	TRBJ1-4	-	-
TGCAGTGCTAGAGGCAGGGACACTGAAGCTTTCTTT	CSARGRDTEAFF	TRBV20-1	TRBJ1-1	-	-
TGTGCCAGCAGTCGAAGTTGGGATCAGCCCCAGCATTTT	CASSRSWDQPQHF	TRBV6-1	TRBJ1-5	-	-
TGTGCCAGCAGTTCCGTGAGCGGGAGCGACCCCCATGAGCAGTTCTTC	CASSSVSGSDPHEQFF	TRBV6-2/TRBV6-3	TRBJ2-1	-	TRBD2
TGCGCCAGCAGCTTAGCCGGGACTAGGACAACGGAGACCCAGTACTTC	CASSLAGTRTTETQYF	TRBV5-1	TRBJ2-5	-	TRBD2